This TCR beta chain was profiled in a study of T cells in Graves' hyperthyroidism and ophthalmopathy. Points from the study as a whole: Before onset, by a median of around 6.4 months, the model predicted ophthalmopathy. Ophthalmopathy stood apart from stable hyperthyroidism in a 13 V-J model.

Newly diagnosed hyperthyroidism patients aged 18 to 65 years had disease lasting under 2 months. The authors took PBMCs from over 8.5 ml fresh peripheral blood. To note about this clonotype: Its antigen is still unknown.

Amplified TCR beta CDR3 regions came from RNA transcripts. Researchers ran a first-round RT-PCR on the TCR CDR3 using the HTBI primer set. Via MiXCR, TCRdb re-called the multiplex PCR reads, giving one row per CDR3 protein. This table has 400,000 to 500,000 distinct CDR3 sequences, roughly an eighth appearing once. Per germline, CDR1 KGHDR and CDR2 SFDVKD. This CDR3 is built from 17 residues. The V and J ends lost 4 bases and 4 bases, in that order; junction bases with no gene match: 8. Input material: blood. V is TRBV24-1 and J is TRBJ2-3; 12 nucleotides match TRBD2. The source of this sequence is a woman younger than 35 with Graves' hyperthyroidism. CDR3 sequence (DNA): TGTGCCACCAGTGACCCCGGGACTAGCGGGTCTGCAGATACGCAGTATTTT. Translated: CATSDPGTSGSADTQYF.